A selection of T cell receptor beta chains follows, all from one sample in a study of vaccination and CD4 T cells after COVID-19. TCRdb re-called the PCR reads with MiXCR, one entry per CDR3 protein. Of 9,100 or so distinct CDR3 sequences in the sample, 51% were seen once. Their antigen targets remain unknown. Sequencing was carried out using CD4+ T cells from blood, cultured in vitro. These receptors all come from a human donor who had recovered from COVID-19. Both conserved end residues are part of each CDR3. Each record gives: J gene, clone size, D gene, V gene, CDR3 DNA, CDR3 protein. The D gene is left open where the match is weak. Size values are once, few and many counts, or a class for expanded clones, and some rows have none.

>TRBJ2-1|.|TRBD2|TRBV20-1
TGCAGTGCTAGAGTTCTAGCGGGGGGGTTTGGGTACAATGAGCAGTTCTTC
CSARVLAGGFGYNEQFF
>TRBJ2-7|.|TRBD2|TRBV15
TGTGCCACCAGCAGAGGAGGGACTAGCGGATACGAGCAGTACTTC
CATSRGGTSGYEQYF
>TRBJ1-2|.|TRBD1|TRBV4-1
TGCGCCAGCAGCCCTCTCGGACAGGGACTTTATGGCTACACCTTC
CASSPLGQGLYGYTF
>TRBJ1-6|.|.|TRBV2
TGTGCCAGCAGTGGCGCAGACCCTACTTCACCCCTCCACTTT
CASSGADPTSPLHF
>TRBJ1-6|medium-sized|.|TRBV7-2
TGTGCCAGCAGCTTAAACGCCCCTGGGACACCCCTCCACTTT
CASSLNAPGTPLHF
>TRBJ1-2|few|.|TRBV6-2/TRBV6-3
TGTGCCAGCAGTTACAGGGACCGGTCCTCGAACGGCTACACCTTC
CASSYRDRSSNGYTF
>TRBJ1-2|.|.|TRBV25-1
TGTGCCAGCAGTTTCCAGGGTGGGGGGGTCTATGGCTACACCTTC
CASSFQGGGVYGYTF
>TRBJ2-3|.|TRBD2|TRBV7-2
TGTGCCAGCAGCCCCCTACTAGCGGGACAAAGGGATACGCAGTATTTT
CASSPLLAGQRDTQYF
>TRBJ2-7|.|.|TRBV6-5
TGTGCCAGCAGTTATGACCGGACCGCGACCTACGAGCAGTACTTC
CASSYDRTATYEQYF
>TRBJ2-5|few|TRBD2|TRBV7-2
TGTGCCAGCAGCTTAGGTATAGCGGGGTCCCAAGAGACCCAGTACTTC
CASSLGIAGSQETQYF
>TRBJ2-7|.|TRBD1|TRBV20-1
TGCAGTGCTAGTCCCACGGGACAGGGGCCTCTCGAGCAGTACTTC
CSASPTGQGPLEQYF
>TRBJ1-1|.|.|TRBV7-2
TGTGCCAGCAGCCCGGACACTGTAAGGGCTTTCTTT
CASSPDTVRAFF
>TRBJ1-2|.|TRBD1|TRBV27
TGTGCCAGCAGTTCAGTGTTGGGACAGGGAGTCGACGGCTACACCTTC
CASSSVLGQGVDGYTF
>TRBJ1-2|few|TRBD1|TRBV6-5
TGTGCCAGCAGTTACTCCCCGACAGGGGCATTGCGGTATGGCTACACCTTC
CASSYSPTGALRYGYTF
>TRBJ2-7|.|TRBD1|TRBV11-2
TGTGCCAGCAGCCCGCTTCGGACAGGGAGCGAGCAGTACTTC
CASSPLRTGSEQYF
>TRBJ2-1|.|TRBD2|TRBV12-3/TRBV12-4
TGTGCCAGCGGGCTTGCGGGACTAGCGAATGAGCAGTTCTTC
CASGLAGLANEQFF
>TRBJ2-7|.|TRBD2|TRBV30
TGTGCCTGGAGTGTACTCGGGAGGGCGGCCGAGCAGTACTTC
CAWSVLGRAAEQYF
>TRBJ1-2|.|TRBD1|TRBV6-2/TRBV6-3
TGTGCCAGCAGTCAACAGGGGGCTGGGGGCTATGGCTACACCTTC
CASSQQGAGGYGYTF
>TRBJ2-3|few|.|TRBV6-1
TGTGCCAGCAGTGAAGGTAACACAGATACGCAGTATTTT
CASSEGNTDTQYF
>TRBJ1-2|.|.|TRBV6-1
TGTGCCAGCAGTGAAGCCCTAAATGGCTACACCTTC
CASSEALNGYTF
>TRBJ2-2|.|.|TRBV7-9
TGTGCCAGCACCTGGGGCCGCCTGGACACCGGGGAGCTGTTTTTT
CASTWGRLDTGELFF
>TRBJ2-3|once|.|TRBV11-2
TGTGCCAGCAGCATGACGGTAGGGGATAGCACAGATACGCAGTATTTT
CASSMTVGDSTDTQYF
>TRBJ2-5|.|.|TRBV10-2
TGCGCCAGCAGGACGAACAGGGCCGGGGAGACCCAGTACTTC
CASRTNRAGETQYF
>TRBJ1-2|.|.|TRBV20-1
TGCAGTGCTTCGACAGGACCCTCAGGCTATGGCTACACCTTC
CSASTGPSGYGYTF
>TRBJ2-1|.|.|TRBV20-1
TGCAGTGCTCGGAGGGTTAACTCCTACAATGAGCAGTTCTTC
CSARRVNSYNEQFF
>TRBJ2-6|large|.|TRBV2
TGTGCCAGCGGGGGGAACGTCCTGACTTTC
CASGGNVLTF
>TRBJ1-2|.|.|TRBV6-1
TGTGCCAGCAGTGAACCGGGACACACCCCAGGAGGCTATGGCTACACCTTC
CASSEPGHTPGGYGYTF
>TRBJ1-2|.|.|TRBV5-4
TGTGCCAGCAGCCTAGACGGGGGCGACTATGGCTACACCTTC
CASSLDGGDYGYTF
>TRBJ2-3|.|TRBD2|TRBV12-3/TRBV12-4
TGTGCCAGCAGGGTAGCGGGAGGCACAGATACGCAGTATTTT
CASRVAGGTDTQYF
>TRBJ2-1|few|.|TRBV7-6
TGTGCCAGCAGCTTAGGTGGCGGTGAGCAGTTCTTC
CASSLGGGEQFF
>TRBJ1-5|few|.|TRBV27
TGTGCCAGCCGGGATGTTGGCAGCAATCAGCCCCAGCATTTT
CASRDVGSNQPQHF
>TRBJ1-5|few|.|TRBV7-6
TGTGCCAGCAGTCTGGGGGCGGGGCCCAGTTTGGGGAGCAATCAGCCCCAGCATTTT
CASSLGAGPSLGSNQPQHF
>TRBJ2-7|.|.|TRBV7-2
TGTGCCAGCAGCTCGCGGATATTTAGCTCCTACGAGCAGTACTTC
CASSSRIFSSYEQYF
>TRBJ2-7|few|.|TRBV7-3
TGTGCCAGCAGCCCCGGGGCACCCTTGTACGAGCAGTACTTC
CASSPGAPLYEQYF
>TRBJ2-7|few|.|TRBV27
TGTGCCAGCAGTTTCCGTCACAGCACCTACGAGCAGTACTTC
CASSFRHSTYEQYF
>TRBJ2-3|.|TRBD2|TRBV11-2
TGTGCCAGCGACCTCGGGGGGGGGACAGATACGCAGTATTTT
CASDLGGGTDTQYF
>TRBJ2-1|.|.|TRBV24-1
TGTGCCACCAGTGATCGGGCCCCGGGAACAGAGAACAATGAGCAGTTCTTC
CATSDRAPGTENNEQFF
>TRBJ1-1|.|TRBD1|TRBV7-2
TGTGCCAGCAGCCACAGACAGGGGGCTGGCAACACTGAAGCTTTCTTT
CASSHRQGAGNTEAFF
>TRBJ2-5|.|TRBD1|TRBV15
TGTGCCACCAGCAGAGATTGGACAGGACGGGGAGAGACCCAGTACTTC
CATSRDWTGRGETQYF
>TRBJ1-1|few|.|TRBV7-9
TGTGCCAGCACCGATCAACAGGGAGAGAACACTGAAGCTTTCTTT
CASTDQQGENTEAFF
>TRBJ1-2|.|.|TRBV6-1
TGTGCCAGCCGAGGACAGTCAATCTATGGCTACACCTTC
CASRGQSIYGYTF
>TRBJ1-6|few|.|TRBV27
TGTGCCAGCAGTTTATTCCCGGGCAGATATTCACCCCTCCACTTT
CASSLFPGRYSPLHF
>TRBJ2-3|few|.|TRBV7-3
TGTGCCAGCAGCCAAGGCAGGGGTCATAGCACAGATACGCAGTATTTT
CASSQGRGHSTDTQYF
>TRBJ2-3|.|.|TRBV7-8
TGTGCCAGCAGCCCACTAGGCACTGGCCAAGGAGCTACAGATACGCAGTATTTT
CASSPLGTGQGATDTQYF
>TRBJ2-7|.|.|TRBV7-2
TGTGCCAGCAGCCCCCAGCCTCTGGGCTACGAGCAGTACTTC
CASSPQPLGYEQYF
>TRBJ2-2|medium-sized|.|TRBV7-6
TGTGCCAGCAGCTTAAGGACCGGGGAGCTGTTTTTT
CASSLRTGELFF
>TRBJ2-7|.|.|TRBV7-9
TGTGCCAGCAGCTTGGGGCAGGGGGGAACCTACGAGCAGTACTTC
CASSLGQGGTYEQYF
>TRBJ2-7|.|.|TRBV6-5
TGTGCCAGCAGTTACTCGCCAGGATTCGACGAGCAGTACTTC
CASSYSPGFDEQYF
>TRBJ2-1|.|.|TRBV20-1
TGCAGTGCTAGAGATCAGGGCGGTAAGAAAAATGAGCAGTTCTTC
CSARDQGGKKNEQFF
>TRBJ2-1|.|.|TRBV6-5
TGTGCCAGCAGTTACTCGAGGCGTAGCGGCGGAAGTTACAATGAGCAGTTCTTC
CASSYSRRSGGSYNEQFF
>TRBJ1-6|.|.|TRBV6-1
TGTGCCAGCAGGACAGCACAACTCTCCTATAATTCACCCCTCCACTTT
CASRTAQLSYNSPLHF
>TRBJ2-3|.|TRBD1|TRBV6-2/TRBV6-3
TGTGCCAGCAGTTATAAATCAGGGGGCGACGGCACAGATACGCAGTATTTT
CASSYKSGGDGTDTQYF
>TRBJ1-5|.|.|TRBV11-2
TGTGCCAGCAGCCCGGGATTAAGGCAGCCCCAGCATTTT
CASSPGLRQPQHF
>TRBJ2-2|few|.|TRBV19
TGTGCCAGTAGCATCGGACACACGATAGACACCGGGGAGCTGTTTTTT
CASSIGHTIDTGELFF
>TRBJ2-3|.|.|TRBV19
TGTGCCAGTGGGAATAGGGGCACAGATACGCAGTATTTT
CASGNRGTDTQYF
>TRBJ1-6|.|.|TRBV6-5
TGTGCCAGCAGTTACCTCGGGGGTTATAATTCACCCCTCCACTTT
CASSYLGGYNSPLHF
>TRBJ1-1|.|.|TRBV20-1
TGCAGTGCTAGCCGTGACCGGAACACTGAAGCTTTCTTT
CSASRDRNTEAFF
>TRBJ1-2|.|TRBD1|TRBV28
TGTGCCAGCAGCCTACAGGGGGCCAACTATGGCTACACCTTC
CASSLQGANYGYTF
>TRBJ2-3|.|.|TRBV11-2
TGTGCCAGCAGCTTAATGGTTTTACGAGATACGCAGTATTTT
CASSLMVLRDTQYF